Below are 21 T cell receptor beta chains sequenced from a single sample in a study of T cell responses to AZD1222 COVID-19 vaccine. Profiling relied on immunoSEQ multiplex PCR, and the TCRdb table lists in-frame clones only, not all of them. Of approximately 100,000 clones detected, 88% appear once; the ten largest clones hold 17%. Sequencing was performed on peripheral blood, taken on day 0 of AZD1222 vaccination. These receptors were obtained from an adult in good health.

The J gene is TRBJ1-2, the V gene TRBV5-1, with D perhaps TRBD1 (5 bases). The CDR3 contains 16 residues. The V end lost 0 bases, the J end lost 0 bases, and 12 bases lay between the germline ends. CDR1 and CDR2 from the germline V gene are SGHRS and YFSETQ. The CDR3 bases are TGCGCCAGCAGCTTGGCCCCAACAGGTACTAACTATGGCTACACCTTC. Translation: CASSLAPTGTNYGYTF.

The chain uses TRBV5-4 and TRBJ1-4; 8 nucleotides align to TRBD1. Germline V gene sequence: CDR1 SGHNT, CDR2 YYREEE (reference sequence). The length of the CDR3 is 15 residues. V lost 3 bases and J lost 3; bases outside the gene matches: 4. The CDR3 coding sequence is TGTGCCAGCAGCTACCCGGGACAGGCTAATGAAAAACTGTTTTTT. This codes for CASSYPGQANEKLFF.

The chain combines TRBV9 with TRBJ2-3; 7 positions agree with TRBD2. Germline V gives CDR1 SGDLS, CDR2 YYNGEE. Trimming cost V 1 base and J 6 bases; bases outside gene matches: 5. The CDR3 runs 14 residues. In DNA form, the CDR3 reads TGTGCCAGCAGCGTACAAGGACTAGGCGATACGCAGTATTTT. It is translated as CASSVQGLGDTQYF.

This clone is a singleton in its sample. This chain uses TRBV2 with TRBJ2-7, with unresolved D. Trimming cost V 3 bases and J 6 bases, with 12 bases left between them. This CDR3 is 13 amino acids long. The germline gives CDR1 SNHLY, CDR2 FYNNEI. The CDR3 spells CASSDEKISEQYV. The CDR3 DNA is TGTGCCAGCAGTGATGAGAAGATATCCGAGCAGTACGTC.

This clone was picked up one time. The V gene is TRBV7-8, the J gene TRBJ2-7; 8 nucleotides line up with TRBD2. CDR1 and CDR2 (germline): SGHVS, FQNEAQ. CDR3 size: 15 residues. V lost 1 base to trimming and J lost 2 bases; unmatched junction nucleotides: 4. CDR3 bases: TGTGCCAGCAGCTTAGTACCGGGACTAGCCTACGAGCAGTACTTC. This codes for CASSLVPGLAYEQYF.

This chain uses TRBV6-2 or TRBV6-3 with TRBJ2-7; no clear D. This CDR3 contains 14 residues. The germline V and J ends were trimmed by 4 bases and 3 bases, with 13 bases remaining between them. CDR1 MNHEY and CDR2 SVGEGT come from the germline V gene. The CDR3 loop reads CASSLGPTDYEQYF. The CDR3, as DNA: TGTGCCAGCAGTTTAGGCCCCACCGACTACGAGCAGTACTTC.

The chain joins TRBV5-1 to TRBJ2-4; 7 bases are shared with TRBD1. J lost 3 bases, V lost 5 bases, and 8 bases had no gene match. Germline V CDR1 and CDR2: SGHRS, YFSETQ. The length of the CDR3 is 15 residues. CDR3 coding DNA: TGCGCCAGCAGGCTCTTTACAGGGGTCAAAAACATTCAGTACTTC. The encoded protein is CASRLFTGVKNIQYF.

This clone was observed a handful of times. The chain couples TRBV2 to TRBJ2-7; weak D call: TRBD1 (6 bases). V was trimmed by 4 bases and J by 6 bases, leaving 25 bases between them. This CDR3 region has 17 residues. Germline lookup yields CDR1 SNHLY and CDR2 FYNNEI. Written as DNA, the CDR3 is TGTGCCAGCAGTGTTTCCACCTCACAGGGTATAGTACCCGAGCAGTACTTC. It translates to CASSVSTSQGIVPEQYF.

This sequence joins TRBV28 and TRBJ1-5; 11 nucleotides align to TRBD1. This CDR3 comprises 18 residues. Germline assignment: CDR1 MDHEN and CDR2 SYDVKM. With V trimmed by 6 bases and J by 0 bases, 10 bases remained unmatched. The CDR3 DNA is TGTGCCAGCAGCCCTGGGACAGGGGGATCGGTTAGCAATCAGCCCCAGCATTTT. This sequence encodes CASSPGTGGSVSNQPQHF.

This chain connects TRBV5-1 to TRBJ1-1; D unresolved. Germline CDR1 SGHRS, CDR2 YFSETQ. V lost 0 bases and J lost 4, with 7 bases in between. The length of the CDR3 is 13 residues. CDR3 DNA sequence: TGCGCCAGCAGCTTGGATCCATTCACTGAAGCTTTCTTT. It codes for CASSLDPFTEAFF.

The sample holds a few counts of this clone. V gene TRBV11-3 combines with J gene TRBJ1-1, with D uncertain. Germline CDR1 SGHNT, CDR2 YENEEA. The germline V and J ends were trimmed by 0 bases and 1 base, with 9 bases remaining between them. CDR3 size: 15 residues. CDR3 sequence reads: CASSLDGGQNTEAFF. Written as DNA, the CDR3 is TGTGCCAGCAGCTTAGATGGTGGCCAGAACACTGAAGCTTTCTTT.

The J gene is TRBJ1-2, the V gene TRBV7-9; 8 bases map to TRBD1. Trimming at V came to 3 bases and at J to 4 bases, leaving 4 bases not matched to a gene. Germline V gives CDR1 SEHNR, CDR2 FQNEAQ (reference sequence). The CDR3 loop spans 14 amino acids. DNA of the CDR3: TGTGCCAGCAGCTTGGAGACAGGGGTCTATGGCTACACCTTC. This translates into CASSLETGVYGYTF.

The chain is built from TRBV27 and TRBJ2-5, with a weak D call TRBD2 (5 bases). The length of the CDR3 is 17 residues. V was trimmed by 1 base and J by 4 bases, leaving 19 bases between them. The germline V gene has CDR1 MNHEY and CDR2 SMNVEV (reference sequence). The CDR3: CASSLFWAGELGETQYF. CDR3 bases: TGTGCCAGCAGTTTATTTTGGGCGGGCGAGCTCGGAGAGACCCAGTACTTC.

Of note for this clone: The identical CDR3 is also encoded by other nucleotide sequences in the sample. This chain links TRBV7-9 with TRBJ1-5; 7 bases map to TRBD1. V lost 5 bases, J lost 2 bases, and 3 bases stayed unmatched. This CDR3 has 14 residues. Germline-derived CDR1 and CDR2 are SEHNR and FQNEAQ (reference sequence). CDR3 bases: TGTGCCAGCAGCCTAGGACAGGGCAATCAGCCCCAGCATTTT. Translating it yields CASSLGQGNQPQHF.

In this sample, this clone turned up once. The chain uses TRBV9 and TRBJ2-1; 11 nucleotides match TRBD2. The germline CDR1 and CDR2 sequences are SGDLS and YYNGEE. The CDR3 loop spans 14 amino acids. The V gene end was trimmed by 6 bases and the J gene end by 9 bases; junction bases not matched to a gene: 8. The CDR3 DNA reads TGTGCCAGCACCAAGACTAGCGGGGTCTCTGAGCAGTTCTTC. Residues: CASTKTSGVSEQFF.

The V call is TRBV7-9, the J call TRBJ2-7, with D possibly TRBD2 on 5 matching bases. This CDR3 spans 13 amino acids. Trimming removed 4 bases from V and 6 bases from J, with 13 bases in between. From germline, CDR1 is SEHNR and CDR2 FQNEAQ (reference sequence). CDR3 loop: CASSWEGSFEQYF. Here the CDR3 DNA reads TGTGCCAGCAGCTGGGAAGGGAGTTTCGAGCAGTACTTC.

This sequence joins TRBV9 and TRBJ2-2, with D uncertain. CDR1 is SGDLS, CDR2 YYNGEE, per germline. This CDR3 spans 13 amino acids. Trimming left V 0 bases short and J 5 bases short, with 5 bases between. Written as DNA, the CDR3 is TGTGCCAGCAGCGTAGGTGTAACCGGGGAGCTGTTTTTT. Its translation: CASSVGVTGELFF.

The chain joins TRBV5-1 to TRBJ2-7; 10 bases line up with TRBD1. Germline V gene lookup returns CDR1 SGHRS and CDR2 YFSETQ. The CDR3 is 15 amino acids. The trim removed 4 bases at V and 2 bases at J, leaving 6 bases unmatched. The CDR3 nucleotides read TGCGCCAGCAGCCATGGGACAGGGGTGCCCTACGAGCAGTACTTC. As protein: CASSHGTGVPYEQYF.

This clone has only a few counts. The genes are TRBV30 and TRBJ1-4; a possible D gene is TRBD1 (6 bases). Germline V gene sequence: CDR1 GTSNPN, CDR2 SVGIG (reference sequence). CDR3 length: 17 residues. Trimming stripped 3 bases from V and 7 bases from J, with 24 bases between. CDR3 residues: CAWSPLHLRGGGEKLFF. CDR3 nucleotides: TGTGCCTGGAGCCCACTTCATTTACGAGGGGGGGGTGAAAAACTGTTTTTT. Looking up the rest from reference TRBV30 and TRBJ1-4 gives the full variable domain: SQTIHQWPATLVQPVGSPLSLECTVEGTSNPNLYWYRQAAGRGLQLLFYSVGIGQISSEVPQNLSASRPQDRQFILSSKKLLLSDSGFYLCAWSPLHLRGGGEKLFFGSGTQLSVL.

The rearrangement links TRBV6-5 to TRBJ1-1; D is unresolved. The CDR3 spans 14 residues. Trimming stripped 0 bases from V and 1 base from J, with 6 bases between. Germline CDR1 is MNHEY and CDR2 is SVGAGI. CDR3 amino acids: CASSYSATNTEAFF. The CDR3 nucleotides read TGTGCCAGCAGTTACTCCGCAACGAACACTGAAGCTTTCTTT.

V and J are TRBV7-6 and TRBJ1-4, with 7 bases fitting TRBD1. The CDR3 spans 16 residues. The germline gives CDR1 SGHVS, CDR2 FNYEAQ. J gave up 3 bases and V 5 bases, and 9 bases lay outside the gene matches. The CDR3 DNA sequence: TGTGCCAGCAGCCCAAGACAGGGAGGGTCTAATGAAAAACTGTTTTTT. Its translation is CASSPRQGGSNEKLFF.